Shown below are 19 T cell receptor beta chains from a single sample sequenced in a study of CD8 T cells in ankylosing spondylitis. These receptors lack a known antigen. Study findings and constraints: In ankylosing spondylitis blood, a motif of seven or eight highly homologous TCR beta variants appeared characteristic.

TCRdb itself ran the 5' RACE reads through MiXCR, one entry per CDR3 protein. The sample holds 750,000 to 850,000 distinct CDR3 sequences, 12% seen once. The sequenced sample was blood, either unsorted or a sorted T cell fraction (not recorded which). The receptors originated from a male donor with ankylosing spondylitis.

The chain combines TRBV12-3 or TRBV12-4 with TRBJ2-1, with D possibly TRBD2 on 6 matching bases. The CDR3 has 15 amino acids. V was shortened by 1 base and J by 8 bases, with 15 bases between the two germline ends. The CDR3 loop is CASSLVMGGRDEQFF. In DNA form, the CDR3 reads TGTGCCAGCAGTTTAGTCATGGGGGGACGAGATGAGCAGTTCTTC.

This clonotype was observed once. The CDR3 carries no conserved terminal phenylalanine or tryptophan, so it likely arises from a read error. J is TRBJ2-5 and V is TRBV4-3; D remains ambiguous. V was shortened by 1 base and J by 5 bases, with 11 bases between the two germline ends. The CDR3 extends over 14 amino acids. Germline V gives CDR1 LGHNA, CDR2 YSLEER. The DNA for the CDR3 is TGCGCCAGCAGCCAAGGGACGGCCGGGGAGACCCAGTACCTC. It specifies CASSQGTAGETQYL.

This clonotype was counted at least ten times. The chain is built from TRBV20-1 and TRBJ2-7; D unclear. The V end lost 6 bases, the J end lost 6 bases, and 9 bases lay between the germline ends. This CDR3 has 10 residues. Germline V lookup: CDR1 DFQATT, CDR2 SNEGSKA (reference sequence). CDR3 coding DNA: TGCAGTGCCACAAGGGTCGAGCAGTACTTC. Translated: CSATRVEQYF.

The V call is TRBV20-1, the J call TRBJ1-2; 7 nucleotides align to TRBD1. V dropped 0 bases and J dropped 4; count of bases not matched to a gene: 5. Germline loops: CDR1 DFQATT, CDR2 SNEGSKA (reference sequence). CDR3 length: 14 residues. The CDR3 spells CSAREGRGFYGYTF. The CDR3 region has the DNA TGCAGTGCTAGAGAGGGCAGGGGGTTCTATGGCTACACCTTC.

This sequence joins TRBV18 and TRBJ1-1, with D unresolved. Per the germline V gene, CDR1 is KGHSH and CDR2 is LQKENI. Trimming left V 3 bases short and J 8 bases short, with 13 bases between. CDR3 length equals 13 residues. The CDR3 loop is CASSPPMGREAFF. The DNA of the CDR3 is TGTGCCAGCTCACCGCCAATGGGCCGAGAAGCTTTCTTT.

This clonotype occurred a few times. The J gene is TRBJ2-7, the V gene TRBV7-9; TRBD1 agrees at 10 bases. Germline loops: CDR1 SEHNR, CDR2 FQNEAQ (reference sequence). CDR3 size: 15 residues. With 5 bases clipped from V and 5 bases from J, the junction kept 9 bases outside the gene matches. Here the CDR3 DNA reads TGTGCCAGCAGCCCGGGACAGGGGAACAGGAACGAGCAGTACTTC. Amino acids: CASSPGQGNRNEQYF.

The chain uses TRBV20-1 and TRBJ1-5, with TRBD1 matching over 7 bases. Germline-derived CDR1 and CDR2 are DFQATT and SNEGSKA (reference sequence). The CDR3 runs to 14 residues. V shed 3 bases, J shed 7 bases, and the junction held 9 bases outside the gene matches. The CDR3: CSASGQARRQPQHF. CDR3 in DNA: TGCAGTGCTAGTGGACAGGCGAGGAGGCAGCCCCAGCATTTT.

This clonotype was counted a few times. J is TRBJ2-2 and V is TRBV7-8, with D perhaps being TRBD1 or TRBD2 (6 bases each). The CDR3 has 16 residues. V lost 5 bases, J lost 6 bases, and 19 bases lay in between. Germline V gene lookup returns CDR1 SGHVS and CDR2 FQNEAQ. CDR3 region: CASSRTPVRGAGELFF. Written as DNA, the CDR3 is TGTGCCAGCAGCCGGACTCCTGTTAGGGGGGCCGGGGAGCTGTTTTTT.

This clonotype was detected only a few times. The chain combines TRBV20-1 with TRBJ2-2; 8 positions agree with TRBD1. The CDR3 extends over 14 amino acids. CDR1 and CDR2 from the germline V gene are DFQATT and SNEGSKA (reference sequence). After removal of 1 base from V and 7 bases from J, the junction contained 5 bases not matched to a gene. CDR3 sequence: CSARGTGILGELFF. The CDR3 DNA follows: TGCAGTGCTAGAGGGACAGGGATTCTCGGGGAGCTGTTTTTT.

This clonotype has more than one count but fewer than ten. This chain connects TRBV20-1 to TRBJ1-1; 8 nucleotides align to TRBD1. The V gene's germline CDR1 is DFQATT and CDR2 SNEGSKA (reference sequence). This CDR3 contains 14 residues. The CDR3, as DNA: TGCAACCTCCGGGCAGGGGGCATGAACACTGAAGCTTTCTTT. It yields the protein CNLRAGGMNTEAFF.

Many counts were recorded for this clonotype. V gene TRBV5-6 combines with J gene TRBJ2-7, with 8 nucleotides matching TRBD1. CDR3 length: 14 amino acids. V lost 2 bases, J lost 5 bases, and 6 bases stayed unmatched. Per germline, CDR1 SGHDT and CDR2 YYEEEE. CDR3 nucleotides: TGTGCCAGCAGCTTACCCCTACAGGGGGACGAGCAGTACTTC. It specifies CASSLPLQGDEQYF.

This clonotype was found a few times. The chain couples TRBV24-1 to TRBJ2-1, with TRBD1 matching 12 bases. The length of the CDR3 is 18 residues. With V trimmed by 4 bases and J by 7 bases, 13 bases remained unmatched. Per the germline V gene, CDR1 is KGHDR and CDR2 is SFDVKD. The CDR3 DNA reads TGTGCCACCAGTGACGCCCTCAAGGCGGGACAGGGGGCGAATGAGCAGTTCTTC. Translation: CATSDALKAGQGANEQFF.

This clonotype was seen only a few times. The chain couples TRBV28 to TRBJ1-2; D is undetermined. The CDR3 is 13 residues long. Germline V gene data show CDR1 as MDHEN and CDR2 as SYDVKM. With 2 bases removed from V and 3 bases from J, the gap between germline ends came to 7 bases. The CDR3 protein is CASSLKAYYGYTF. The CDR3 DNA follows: TGTGCCAGCAGTTTAAAAGCCTACTATGGCTACACCTTC.

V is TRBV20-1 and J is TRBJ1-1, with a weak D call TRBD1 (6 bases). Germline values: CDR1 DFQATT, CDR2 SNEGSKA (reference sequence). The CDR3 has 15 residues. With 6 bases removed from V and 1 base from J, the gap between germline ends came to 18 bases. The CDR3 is CSARRRQVANTEAFF. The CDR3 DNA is TGCAGTGCCCGCCGGCGACAGGTTGCGAACACTGAAGCTTTCTTT.

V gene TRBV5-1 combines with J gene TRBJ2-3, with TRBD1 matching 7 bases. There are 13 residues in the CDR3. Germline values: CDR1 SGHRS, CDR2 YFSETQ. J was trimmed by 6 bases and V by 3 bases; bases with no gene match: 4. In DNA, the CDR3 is TGCGCCAGCAGCTCGGGACAGAGGGATACGCAGTATTTT. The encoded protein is CASSSGQRDTQYF.

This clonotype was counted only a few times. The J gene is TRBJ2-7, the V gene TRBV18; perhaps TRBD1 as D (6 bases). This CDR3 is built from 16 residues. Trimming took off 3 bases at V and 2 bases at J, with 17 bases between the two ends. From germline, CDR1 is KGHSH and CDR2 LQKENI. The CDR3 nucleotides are TGTGCCAGCTCACCGAAGGACAGCCTCCTTACCTACGAGCAGTACTTC. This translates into CASSPKDSLLTYEQYF.

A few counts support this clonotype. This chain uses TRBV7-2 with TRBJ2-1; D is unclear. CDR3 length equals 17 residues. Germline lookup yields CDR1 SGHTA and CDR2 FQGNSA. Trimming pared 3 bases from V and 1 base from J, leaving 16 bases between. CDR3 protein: CASSFSLPWGSYNEQFF. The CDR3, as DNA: TGTGCCAGCAGCTTCAGCCTCCCCTGGGGTTCCTACAATGAGCAGTTCTTC. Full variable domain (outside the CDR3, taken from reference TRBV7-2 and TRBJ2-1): GAGVSQSPSNKVTEKGKDVELRCDPISGHTALYWYRQSLGQGLEFLIYFQGNSAPDKSGLPSDRFSAERTGGSVSTLTIQRTQQEDSAVYLCASSFSLPWGSYNEQFFGPGTRLTVL.

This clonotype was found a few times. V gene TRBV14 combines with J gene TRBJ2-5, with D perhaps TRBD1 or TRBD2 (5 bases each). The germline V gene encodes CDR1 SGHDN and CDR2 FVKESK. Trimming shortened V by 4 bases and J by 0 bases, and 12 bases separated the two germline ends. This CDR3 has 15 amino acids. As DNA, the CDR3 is TGTGCCAGCAGCCCTATGGGACCGTACCAAGAGACCCAGTACTTC. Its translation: CASSPMGPYQETQYF.

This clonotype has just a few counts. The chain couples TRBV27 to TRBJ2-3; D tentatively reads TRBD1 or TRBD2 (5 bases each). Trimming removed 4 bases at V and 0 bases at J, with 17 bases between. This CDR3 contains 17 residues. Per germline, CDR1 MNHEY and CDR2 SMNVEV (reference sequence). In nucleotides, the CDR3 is TGTGCCAGCAGTTCACACCACCGGGACGGTAGCACAGATACGCAGTATTTT. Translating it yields CASSSHHRDGSTDTQYF.